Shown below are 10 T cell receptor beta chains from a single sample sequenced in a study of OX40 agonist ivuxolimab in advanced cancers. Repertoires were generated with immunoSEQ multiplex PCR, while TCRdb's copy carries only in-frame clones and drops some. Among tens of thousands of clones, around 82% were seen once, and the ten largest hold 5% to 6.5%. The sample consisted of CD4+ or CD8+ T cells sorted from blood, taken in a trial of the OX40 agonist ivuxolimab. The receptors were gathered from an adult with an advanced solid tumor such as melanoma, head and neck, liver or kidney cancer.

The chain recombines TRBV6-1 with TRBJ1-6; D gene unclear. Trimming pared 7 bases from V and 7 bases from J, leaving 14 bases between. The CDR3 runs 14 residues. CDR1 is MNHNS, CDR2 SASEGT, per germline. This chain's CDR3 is CASTIDWRNSPLHF. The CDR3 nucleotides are TGTGCCAGCACCATAGACTGGCGAAATTCACCCCTCCACTTT.

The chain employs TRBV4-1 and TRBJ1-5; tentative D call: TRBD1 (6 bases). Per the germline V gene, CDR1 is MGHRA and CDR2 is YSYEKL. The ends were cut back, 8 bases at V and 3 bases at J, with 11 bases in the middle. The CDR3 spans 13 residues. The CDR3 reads CASEDSPNQPQHF. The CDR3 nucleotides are TGCGCCAGCGAGGACAGCCCCAATCAGCCCCAGCATTTT.

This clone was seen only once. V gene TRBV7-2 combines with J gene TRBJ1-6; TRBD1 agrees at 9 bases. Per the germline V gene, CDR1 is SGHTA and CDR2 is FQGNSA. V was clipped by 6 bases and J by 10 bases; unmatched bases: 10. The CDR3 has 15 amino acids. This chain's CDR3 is CASSSQGALGSPLHF. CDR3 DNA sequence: TGTGCCAGCAGTTCACAGGGGGCGCTGGGGTCACCCCTCCACTTT.

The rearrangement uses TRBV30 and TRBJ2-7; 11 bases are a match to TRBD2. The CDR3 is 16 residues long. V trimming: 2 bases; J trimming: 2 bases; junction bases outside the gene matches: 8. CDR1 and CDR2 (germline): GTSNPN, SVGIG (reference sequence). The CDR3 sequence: CAWSYRQTSGAYEQYF. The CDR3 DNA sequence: TGTGCCTGGAGTTACCGTCAGACTAGCGGGGCCTACGAGCAGTACTTC.

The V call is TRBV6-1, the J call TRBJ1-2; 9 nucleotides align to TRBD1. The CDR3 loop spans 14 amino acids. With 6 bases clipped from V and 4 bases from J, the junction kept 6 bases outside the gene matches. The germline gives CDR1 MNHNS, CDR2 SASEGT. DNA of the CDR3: TGTGCCAGCAGAGACAGGGGGACGATCTATGGCTACACCTTC. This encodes CASRDRGTIYGYTF.

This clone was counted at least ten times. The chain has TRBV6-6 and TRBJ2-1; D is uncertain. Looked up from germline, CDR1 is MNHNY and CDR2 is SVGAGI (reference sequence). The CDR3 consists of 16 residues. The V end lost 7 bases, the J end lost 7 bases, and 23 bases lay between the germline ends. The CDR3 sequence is CASTIYRASRPNEQFF. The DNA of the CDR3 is TGTGCCAGCACCATTTACCGGGCCTCGCGTCCGAATGAGCAGTTCTTC.

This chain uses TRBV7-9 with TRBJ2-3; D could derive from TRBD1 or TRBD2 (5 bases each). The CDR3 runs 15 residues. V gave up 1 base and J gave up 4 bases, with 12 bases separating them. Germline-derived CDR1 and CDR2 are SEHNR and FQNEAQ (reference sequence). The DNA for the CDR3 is TGTGCCAGCAGCTTAGTCCCGCAGGGACCAGATACGCAGTATTTT. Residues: CASSLVPQGPDTQYF.

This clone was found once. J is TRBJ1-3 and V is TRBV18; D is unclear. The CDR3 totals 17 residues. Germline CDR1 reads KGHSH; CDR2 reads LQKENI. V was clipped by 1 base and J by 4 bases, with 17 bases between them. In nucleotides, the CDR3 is TGTGCCAGCTCACCACTTACGAACAAAAACGGAGGAAACACCATATATTTT. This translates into CASSPLTNKNGGNTIYF.

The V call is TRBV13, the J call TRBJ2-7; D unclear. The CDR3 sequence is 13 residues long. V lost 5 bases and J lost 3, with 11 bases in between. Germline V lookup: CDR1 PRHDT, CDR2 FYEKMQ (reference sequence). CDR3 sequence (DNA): TGTGCCAGCAGCCTCTTAGGAGACTACGAGCAGTACTTC. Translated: CASSLLGDYEQYF.

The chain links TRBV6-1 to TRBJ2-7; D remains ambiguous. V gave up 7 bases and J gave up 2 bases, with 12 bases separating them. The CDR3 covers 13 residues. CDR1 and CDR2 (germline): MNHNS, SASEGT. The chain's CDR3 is CASTVLSTYEQYF. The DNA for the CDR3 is TGTGCCAGCACTGTTTTAAGTACCTACGAGCAGTACTTC.